This T cell receptor beta chain was observed in a study of siplizumab effects on memory and regulatory T cells. Roughly 100,000 TCR templates per sample were assayed. This table comes from immunoSEQ multiplex PCR, and its TCRdb copy is limited to in-frame clones, with some not included. The sample has some 65,000 clones, around nine tenths seen once. The length of the CDR3 is 15 residues. CDR1 is MNHEY, CDR2 SVGAGI, per germline. V shed 7 bases, J shed 1 base, and the junction held 6 bases outside the gene matches. Details on this clone: Its target is unknown.

Overall study findings and caveats: Alloreactive CD4+ clones that could be mapped were on average around 62% Treg-derived with siplizumab, against approximately 30% in controls. Siplizumab led to significantly less abundant alloreactive sequences that could be traced back to unstimulated CD4+ memory cells. Solely a minor proportion of alloreactive clones could be assigned to unstimulated subsets.

The source of this sequence is a human donor in good health. Specimen: Tregs sorted from blood. This chain joins TRBV6-5 and TRBJ2-2; 7 bases match TRBD1. The CDR3 loop reads CASKGALENTGELFF. In DNA, the CDR3 is TGTGCCAGCAAGGGGGCCCTTGAGAACACCGGGGAGCTGTTTTTT.